This is a list of T cell receptor beta chains from one sample in a study of blood T cell repertoires in COVID-19. Clones were read by immunoSEQ multiplex PCR, and TCRdb kept only the in-frame ones, dropping some. Counted here are hundreds of thousands of clones, more than 80% occurring once; the ten biggest clones make up roughly 2.3%. Sequencing input: PBMCs or T cells enriched from blood (not recorded which). These receptors came from a woman younger than 30 who had recovered from COVID-19. Each CDR3 is given with its conserved first and last residue. Each record gives: CDR3 length, D gene, V gene, J gene, CDR3 protein, CDR3 DNA. The D gene is left open where the match is weak.

CDR3 length: 15
D gene: TRBD1
V gene: TRBV5-4
J gene: TRBJ1-1
CDR3 protein: CASSRRTGGNTEAFF
CDR3 DNA: TGTGCCAGCAGCCGGAGGACAGGGGGCAACACTGAAGCTTTCTTT

CDR3 length: 15
D gene: TRBD1
V gene: TRBV28
J gene: TRBJ2-5
CDR3 protein: CASSFPRTGEETQYF
CDR3 DNA: TGTGCCAGCAGTTTCCCCCGGACAGGGGAAGAGACCCAGTACTTC

CDR3 length: 14
D gene: .
V gene: TRBV11-3
J gene: TRBJ1-2
CDR3 protein: CASIQAGGEYGYTF
CDR3 DNA: TGTGCCAGCATCCAAGCTGGGGGCGAGTATGGCTACACCTTC

CDR3 length: 15
D gene: TRBD1
V gene: TRBV9
J gene: TRBJ2-1
CDR3 protein: CASTAGTGLYNEQFF
CDR3 DNA: TGTGCCAGCACGGCCGGGACAGGGCTCTACAATGAGCAGTTCTTC

CDR3 length: 15
D gene: TRBD1
V gene: TRBV19
J gene: TRBJ2-2
CDR3 protein: CASSIQNRGTGELFF
CDR3 DNA: TGTGCCAGTAGTATCCAAAACAGGGGCACCGGGGAGCTGTTTTTT

CDR3 length: 14
D gene: TRBD1
V gene: TRBV5-1
J gene: TRBJ2-7
CDR3 protein: CASSSSGTGAEQYF
CDR3 DNA: TGCGCCAGCAGCTCCTCAGGCACAGGGGCCGAGCAGTACTTC

CDR3 length: 17
D gene: .
V gene: TRBV28
J gene: TRBJ2-1
CDR3 protein: CASSPRQVRSSYNEQFF
CDR3 DNA: TGTGCCAGCAGTCCCAGACAGGTGAGGAGCTCCTACAATGAGCAGTTCTTC

CDR3 length: 16
D gene: .
V gene: TRBV9
J gene: TRBJ2-3
CDR3 protein: CASSVGASSATDTQYF
CDR3 DNA: TGTGCCAGCAGCGTAGGGGCCTCCTCTGCCACAGATACGCAGTATTTT

CDR3 length: 17
D gene: TRBD1
V gene: TRBV27
J gene: TRBJ2-7
CDR3 protein: CASSFSRTGTIPYEQYF
CDR3 DNA: TGTGCCAGCAGTTTCTCCCGGACAGGGACCATTCCCTACGAGCAGTACTTC

CDR3 length: 15
D gene: .
V gene: TRBV6-1
J gene: TRBJ1-1
CDR3 protein: CASSEASGGDTEAFF
CDR3 DNA: TGTGCCAGCAGTGAAGCGAGCGGGGGGGACACTGAAGCTTTCTTT

CDR3 length: 13
D gene: .
V gene: TRBV29-1
J gene: TRBJ1-1
CDR3 protein: CSVESRVNTEAFF
CDR3 DNA: TGCAGCGTTGAGTCCAGGGTGAACACTGAAGCTTTCTTT

CDR3 length: 15
D gene: .
V gene: TRBV27
J gene: TRBJ1-5
CDR3 protein: CASSLRGRSNQPQHF
CDR3 DNA: TGTGCCAGCAGTTTAAGGGGTAGGAGCAATCAGCCCCAGCATTTT

CDR3 length: 14
D gene: .
V gene: TRBV9
J gene: TRBJ2-5
CDR3 protein: CASSVAGNQETQYF
CDR3 DNA: TGTGCCAGCAGCGTGGCAGGGAACCAAGAGACCCAGTACTTC

CDR3 length: 15
D gene: TRBD1
V gene: TRBV5-1
J gene: TRBJ1-1
CDR3 protein: CASRATGVEGTEAFF
CDR3 DNA: TGCGCCAGCAGGGCTACAGGGGTAGAGGGCACTGAAGCTTTCTTT

CDR3 length: 16
D gene: .
V gene: TRBV27
J gene: TRBJ1-1
CDR3 protein: CASSLVSGGVRAEAFF
CDR3 DNA: TGTGCCAGCAGTTTGGTGTCCGGGGGGGTAAGGGCTGAAGCTTTCTTT

CDR3 length: 13
D gene: .
V gene: TRBV29-1
J gene: TRBJ2-7
CDR3 protein: CSVANSPAYEQYF
CDR3 DNA: TGCAGCGTCGCCAATTCGCCGGCCTACGAGCAGTACTTC